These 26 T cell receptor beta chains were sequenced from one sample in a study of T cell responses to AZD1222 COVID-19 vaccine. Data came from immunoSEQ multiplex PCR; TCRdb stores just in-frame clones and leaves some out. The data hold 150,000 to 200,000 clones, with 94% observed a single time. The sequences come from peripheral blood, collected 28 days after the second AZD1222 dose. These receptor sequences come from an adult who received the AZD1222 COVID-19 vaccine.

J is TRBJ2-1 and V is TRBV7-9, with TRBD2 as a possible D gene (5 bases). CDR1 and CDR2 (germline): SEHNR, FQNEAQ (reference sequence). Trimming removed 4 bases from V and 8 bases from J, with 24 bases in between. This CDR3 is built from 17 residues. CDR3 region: CASSSISLASENDEQFF. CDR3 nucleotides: TGTGCCAGCAGCTCCATCTCCCTAGCCTCCGAGAACGATGAGCAGTTCTTC.

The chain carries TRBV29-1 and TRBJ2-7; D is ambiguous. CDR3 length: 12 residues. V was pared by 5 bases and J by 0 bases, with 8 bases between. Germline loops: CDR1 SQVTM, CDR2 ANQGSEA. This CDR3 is CSVRPSSYEQYF. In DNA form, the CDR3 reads TGCAGCGTTCGCCCAAGCTCCTACGAGCAGTACTTC.

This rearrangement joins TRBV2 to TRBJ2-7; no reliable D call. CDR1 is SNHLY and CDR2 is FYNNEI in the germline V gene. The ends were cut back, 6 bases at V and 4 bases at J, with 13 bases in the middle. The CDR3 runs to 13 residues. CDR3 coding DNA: TGTGCCAGCAGACCCCTCGGGCCGTACGAGCAGTACTTC. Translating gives CASRPLGPYEQYF. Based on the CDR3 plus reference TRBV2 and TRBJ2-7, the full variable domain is EPEVTQTPSHQVTQMGQEVILRCVPISNHLYFYWYRQILGQKVEFLVSFYNNEISEKSEIFDDQFSVERPDGSNFTLKIRSTKLEDSAMYFCASRPLGPYEQYFGPGTRLTVT.

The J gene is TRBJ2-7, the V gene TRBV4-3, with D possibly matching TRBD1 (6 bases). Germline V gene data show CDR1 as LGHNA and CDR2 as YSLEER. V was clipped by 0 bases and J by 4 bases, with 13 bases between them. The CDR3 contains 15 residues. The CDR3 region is CASSQDWGRLYEQYF. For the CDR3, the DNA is TGCGCCAGCAGCCAAGATTGGGGGCGCCTTTACGAGCAGTACTTC.

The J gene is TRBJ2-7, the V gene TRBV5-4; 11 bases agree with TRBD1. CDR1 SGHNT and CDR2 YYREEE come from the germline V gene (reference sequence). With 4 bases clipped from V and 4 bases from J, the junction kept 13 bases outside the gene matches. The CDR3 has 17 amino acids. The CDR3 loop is CASSRTIPGQGVYEQYF. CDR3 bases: TGTGCCAGCAGCCGCACGATACCGGGACAGGGGGTGTACGAGCAGTACTTC.

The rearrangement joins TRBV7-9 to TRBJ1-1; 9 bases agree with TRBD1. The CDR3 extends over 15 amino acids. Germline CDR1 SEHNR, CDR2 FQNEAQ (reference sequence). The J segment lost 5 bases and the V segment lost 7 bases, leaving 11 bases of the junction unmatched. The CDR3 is CASTRWDRVWTEAFF. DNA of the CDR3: TGTGCCAGCACCCGTTGGGACAGGGTATGGACTGAAGCTTTCTTT.

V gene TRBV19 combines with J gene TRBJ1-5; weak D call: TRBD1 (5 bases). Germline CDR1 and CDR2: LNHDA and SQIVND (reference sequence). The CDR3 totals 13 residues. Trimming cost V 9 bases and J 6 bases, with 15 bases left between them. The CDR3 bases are TGTGCCAGCAAGGACACCGAGGGTCAGCCCCAGCATTTT. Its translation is CASKDTEGQPQHF.

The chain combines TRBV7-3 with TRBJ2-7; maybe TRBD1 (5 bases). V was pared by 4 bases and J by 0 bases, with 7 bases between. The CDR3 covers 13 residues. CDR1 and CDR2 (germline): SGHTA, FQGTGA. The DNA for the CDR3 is TGTGCCAGCAGCTCAGGGTCCTCCTACGAGCAGTACTTC. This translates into CASSSGSSYEQYF. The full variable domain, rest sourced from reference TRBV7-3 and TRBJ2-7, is GAGVSQTPSNKVTEKGKYVELRCDPISGHTALYWYRQSLGQGPEFLIYFQGTGAADDSGLPNDRFFAVRPEGSVSTLKIQRTERGDSAVYLCASSSGSSYEQYFGPGTRLTVT.

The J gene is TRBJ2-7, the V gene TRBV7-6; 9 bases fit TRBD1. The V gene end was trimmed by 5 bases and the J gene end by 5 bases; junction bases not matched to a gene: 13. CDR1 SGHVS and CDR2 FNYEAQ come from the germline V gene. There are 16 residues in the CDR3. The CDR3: CASSPIAGTGLNEQYF. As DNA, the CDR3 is TGTGCCAGCAGCCCGATCGCCGGGACAGGGCTTAACGAGCAGTACTTC.

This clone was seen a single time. This chain's CDR3 is CASRPQGYNQPQHF. The CDR3 region has the DNA TGTGCCAGCAGACCTCAGGGTTACAATCAGCCCCAGCATTTT. This chain links TRBV6-5 with TRBJ1-5, with D possibly matching TRBD1 (5 bases). The V gene's germline CDR1 is MNHEY and CDR2 SVGAGI. Between the trimmed V and J ends, which lost 6 bases and 3 bases, there was a span of 12 bases. The CDR3 loop spans 14 amino acids.

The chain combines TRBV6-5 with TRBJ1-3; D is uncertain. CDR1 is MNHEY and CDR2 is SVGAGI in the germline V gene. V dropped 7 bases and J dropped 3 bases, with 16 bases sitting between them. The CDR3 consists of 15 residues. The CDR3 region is CASKLAPRDGNTIYF. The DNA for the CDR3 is TGTGCCAGCAAACTGGCCCCCCGAGATGGAAACACCATATATTTT.

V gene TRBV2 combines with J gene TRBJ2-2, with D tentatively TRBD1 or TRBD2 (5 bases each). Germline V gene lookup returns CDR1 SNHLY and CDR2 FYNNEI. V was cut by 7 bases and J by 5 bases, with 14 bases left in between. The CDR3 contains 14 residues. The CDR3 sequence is CASTAKRTTGELFF. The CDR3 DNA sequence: TGTGCCAGCACAGCGAAGCGGACAACCGGGGAGCTGTTTTTT.

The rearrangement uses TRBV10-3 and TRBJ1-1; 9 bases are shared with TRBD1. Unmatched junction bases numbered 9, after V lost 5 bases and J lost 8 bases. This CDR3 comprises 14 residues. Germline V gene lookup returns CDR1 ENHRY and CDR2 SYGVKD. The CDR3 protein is CAISPGTGLGEAFF. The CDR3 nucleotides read TGTGCCATCAGTCCAGGGACAGGGTTAGGAGAAGCTTTCTTT.

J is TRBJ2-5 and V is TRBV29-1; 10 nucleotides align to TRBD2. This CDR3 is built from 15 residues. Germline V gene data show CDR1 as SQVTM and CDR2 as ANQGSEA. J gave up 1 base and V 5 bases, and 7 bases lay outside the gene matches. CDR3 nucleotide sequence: TGCAGCGTTCTTGGACTAGCGGACCCCCAAGAGACCCAGTACTTC. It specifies CSVLGLADPQETQYF.

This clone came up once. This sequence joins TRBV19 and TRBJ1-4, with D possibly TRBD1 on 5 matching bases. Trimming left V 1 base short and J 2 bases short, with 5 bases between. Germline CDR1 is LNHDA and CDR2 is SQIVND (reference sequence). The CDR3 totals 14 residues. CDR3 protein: CASSIGQTNEKLFF. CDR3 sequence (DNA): TGTGCCAGTAGTATAGGACAGACTAATGAAAAACTGTTTTTT. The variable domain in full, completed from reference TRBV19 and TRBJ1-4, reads DGGITQSPKYLFRKEGQNVTLSCEQNLNHDAMYWYRQDPGQGLRLIYYSQIVNDFQKGDIAEGYSVSREKKESFPLTVTSAQKNPTAFYLCASSIGQTNEKLFFGSGTQLSVL.

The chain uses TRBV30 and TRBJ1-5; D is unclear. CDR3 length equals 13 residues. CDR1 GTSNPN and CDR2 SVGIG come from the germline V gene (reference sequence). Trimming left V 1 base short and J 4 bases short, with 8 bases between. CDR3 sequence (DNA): TGTGCCTGGAGTGAATACGGAAATCAGCCCCAGCATTTT. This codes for CAWSEYGNQPQHF.

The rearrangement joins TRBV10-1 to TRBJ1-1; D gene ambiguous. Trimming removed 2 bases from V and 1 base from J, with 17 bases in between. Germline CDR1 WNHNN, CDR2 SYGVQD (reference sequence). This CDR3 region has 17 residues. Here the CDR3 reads CASSEPADLLKNTEAFF. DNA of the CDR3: TGCGCCAGCAGTGAGCCGGCAGACCTCCTTAAGAACACTGAAGCTTTCTTT.

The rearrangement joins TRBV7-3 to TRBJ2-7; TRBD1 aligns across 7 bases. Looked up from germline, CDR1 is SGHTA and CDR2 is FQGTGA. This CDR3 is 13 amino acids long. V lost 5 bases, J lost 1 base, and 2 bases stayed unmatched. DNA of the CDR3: TGTGCCAGCAGCCGGGACAGATCCTACGAGCAGTACTTC. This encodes CASSRDRSYEQYF.

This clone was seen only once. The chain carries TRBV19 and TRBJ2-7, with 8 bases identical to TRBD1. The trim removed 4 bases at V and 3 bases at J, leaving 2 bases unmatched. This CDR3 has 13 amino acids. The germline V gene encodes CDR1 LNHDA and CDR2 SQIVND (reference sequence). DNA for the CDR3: TGTGCCAGTAGTAGGGGACAGGACTACGAGCAGTACTTC. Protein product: CASSRGQDYEQYF.

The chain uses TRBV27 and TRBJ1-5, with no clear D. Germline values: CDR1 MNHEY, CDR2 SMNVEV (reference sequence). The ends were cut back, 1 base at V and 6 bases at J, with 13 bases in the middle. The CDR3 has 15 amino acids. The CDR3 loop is CASSLFSSGGQPQHF. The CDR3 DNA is TGTGCCAGCAGTTTATTCAGCAGTGGTGGTCAGCCCCAGCATTTT.

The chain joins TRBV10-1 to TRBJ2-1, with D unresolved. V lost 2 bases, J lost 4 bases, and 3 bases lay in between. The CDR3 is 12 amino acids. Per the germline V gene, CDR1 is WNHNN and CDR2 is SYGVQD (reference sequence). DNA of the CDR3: TGCGCCAGCAGTGAGGTATACAATGAGCAGTTCTTC. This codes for CASSEVYNEQFF.

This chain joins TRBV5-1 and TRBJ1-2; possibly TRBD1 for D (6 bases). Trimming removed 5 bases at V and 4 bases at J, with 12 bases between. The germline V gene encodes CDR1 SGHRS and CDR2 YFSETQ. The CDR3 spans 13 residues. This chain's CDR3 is CASRLQGSYGYTF. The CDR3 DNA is TGCGCCAGCAGACTGCAGGGGAGCTATGGCTACACCTTC.

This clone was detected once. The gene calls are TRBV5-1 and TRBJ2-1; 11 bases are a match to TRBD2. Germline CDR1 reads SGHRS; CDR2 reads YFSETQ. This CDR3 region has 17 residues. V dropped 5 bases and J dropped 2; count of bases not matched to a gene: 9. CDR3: CASRGGTSGQAYNEQFF. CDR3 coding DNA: TGCGCCAGCAGGGGGGGGACTAGCGGCCAAGCCTACAATGAGCAGTTCTTC.

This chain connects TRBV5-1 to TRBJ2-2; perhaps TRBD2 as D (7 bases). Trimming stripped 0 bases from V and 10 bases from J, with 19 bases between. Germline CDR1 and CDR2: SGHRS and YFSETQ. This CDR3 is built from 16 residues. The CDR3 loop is CASSLAGAGAIEELFF. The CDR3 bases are TGCGCCAGCAGCTTGGCAGGGGCGGGAGCTATCGAGGAGCTGTTTTTT.

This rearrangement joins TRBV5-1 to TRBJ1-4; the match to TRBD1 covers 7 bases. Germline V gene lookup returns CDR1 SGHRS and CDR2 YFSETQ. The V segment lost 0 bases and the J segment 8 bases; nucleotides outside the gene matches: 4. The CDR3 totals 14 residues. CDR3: CASSLGQGNEKLFF. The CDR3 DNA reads TGCGCCAGCAGCTTGGGACAGGGTAACGAAAAACTGTTTTTT.

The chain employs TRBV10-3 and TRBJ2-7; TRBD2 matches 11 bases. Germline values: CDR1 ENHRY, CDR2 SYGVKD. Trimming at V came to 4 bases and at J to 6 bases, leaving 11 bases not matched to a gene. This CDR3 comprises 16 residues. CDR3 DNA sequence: TGTGCCATCAGTGGGGGCGGTGGACTAGCGGGTAGCGAGCAGTACTTC. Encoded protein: CAISGGGGLAGSEQYF.